What follows are 27 T cell receptor beta chains derived from one specimen sequenced in a study of OX40 agonist ivuxolimab in advanced cancers. The method was immunoSEQ multiplex PCR; TCRdb's version includes in-frame clones alone and lacks a portion of them. The sample consists of approximately 74,000 clones, approximately 92% of them appearing once. The sample consisted of CD4+ or CD8+ T cells sorted from blood, taken in a trial of the OX40 agonist ivuxolimab. These receptor sequences come from an adult with an advanced solid tumor such as melanoma, head and neck, liver or kidney cancer.

The V gene is TRBV14, the J gene TRBJ1-6; the D is unclear. The ends were cut back, 2 bases at V and 6 bases at J, with 8 bases in the middle. This CDR3 is built from 14 residues. Germline V gene data show CDR1 as SGHDN and CDR2 as FVKESK. CDR3 amino acids: CASSQREANSPLHF. DNA for the CDR3: TGTGCCAGCAGCCAAAGAGAAGCTAATTCACCCCTCCACTTT.

The genes are TRBV27 and TRBJ2-5; possible D gene TRBD2, 7 bases. Germline V lookup: CDR1 MNHEY, CDR2 SMNVEV (reference sequence). V shed 4 bases and J shed 2 bases, with 14 bases lying between them. The CDR3 is made up of 15 amino acids. The CDR3 loop reads CASSSRRGRQETQYF. The CDR3 coding sequence is TGTGCCAGCAGTTCTCGGCGGGGGCGGCAAGAGACCCAGTACTTC.

The J gene is TRBJ2-2, the V gene TRBV11-3; D is unresolved. Germline CDR1 reads SGHNT; CDR2 reads YENEEA. The CDR3 extends over 14 amino acids. V gave up 5 bases and J gave up 7 bases, with 14 bases separating them. The CDR3 loop reads CASSLLGSFGELFF. The CDR3 nucleotides are TGTGCCAGCAGCCTCCTAGGCTCTTTCGGGGAGCTGTTTTTT.

This clone has just one count. CDR3 in DNA: TGCGCCAGCAGCCGCACAGGGGGCCCCACAGATACGCAGTATTTT. Its protein is CASSRTGGPTDTQYF. J is TRBJ2-3 and V is TRBV5-1; 9 positions agree with TRBD1. Germline CDR1 SGHRS, CDR2 YFSETQ. V was pared by 4 bases and J by 2 bases, with 5 bases of the junction left unmatched. The CDR3 runs 15 residues.

The chain combines TRBV5-1 with TRBJ2-7; either TRBD1 or TRBD2 may supply D (5 bases each). The V end lost 6 bases, the J end lost 5 bases, and 18 bases lay between the germline ends. Per the germline V gene, CDR1 is SGHRS and CDR2 is YFSETQ. This CDR3 is 14 amino acids long. The CDR3 is CASTTPGSGDEQYF. In nucleotides, the CDR3 is TGCGCCAGCACCACACCAGGGTCCGGGGACGAGCAGTACTTC.

This clone was observed once. The chain uses TRBV7-8 and TRBJ1-3; 7 positions match TRBD1. V shed 5 bases and J 4 bases; nucleotides not matched to a gene: 8. The CDR3 is made up of 15 amino acids. In germline, CDR1 is SGHVS, CDR2 FQNEAQ. In DNA, the CDR3 is TGTGCCAGCAGCCGCTTGCAGGGGGAAGGAAACACCATATATTTT. This translates into CASSRLQGEGNTIYF.

V and J are TRBV15 and TRBJ1-2; D gene unclear. The CDR3 consists of 15 residues. V was cut by 6 bases and J by 4 bases, with 18 bases left in between. Germline V CDR1 and CDR2: LNHNV, YYDKDF (reference sequence). CDR3 sequence (DNA): TGTGCCACCAGGTCTTCCCAAAATGCTGTCTATGGCTACACCTTC. Translation gives CATRSSQNAVYGYTF.

The chain recombines TRBV7-3 with TRBJ2-2; the D is unclear. Trimming shortened V by 6 bases and J by 0 bases, and 11 bases separated the two germline ends. The CDR3 length is 15 residues. Germline CDR1 SGHTA, CDR2 FQGTGA. The CDR3 DNA is TGTGCCAGCAGGATGGGCCTCCCGAACACCGGGGAGCTGTTTTTT. Protein product: CASRMGLPNTGELFF.

This clone has just one count. The gene calls are TRBV11-1 and TRBJ2-5; 7 positions match TRBD1. The length of the CDR3 is 14 residues. V dropped 4 bases and J dropped 1; count of bases not matched to a gene: 3. Germline CDR1 SGHAT, CDR2 FQDESV (reference sequence). This chain's CDR3 is CASSSRDSQETQYF. CDR3 coding DNA: TGTGCCAGCAGCTCCCGGGACAGCCAAGAGACCCAGTACTTC.

V and J are TRBV14 and TRBJ2-5; D uncertain. Germline CDR1 reads SGHDN; CDR2 reads FVKESK. The CDR3 covers 14 residues. The V and J ends lost 1 base and 5 bases respectively, with 11 bases between them. CDR3 DNA: TGTGCCAGCAGCCAAGGTCACAGTGGGGAGACCCAGTACTTC. Its protein is CASSQGHSGETQYF.

DNA of the CDR3: TGTGCCATCTCGGCTAGCGGGAGGACCACAGATACGCAGTATTTT. As protein: CAISASGRTTDTQYF. The chain recombines TRBV10-3 with TRBJ2-3; 11 bases align to TRBD2. V trimming: 8 bases; J trimming: 2 bases; junction bases outside the gene matches: 6. There are 15 residues in the CDR3. The germline V gene encodes CDR1 ENHRY and CDR2 SYGVKD.

This clone has only a few counts. This chain uses TRBV18 with TRBJ1-2; D perhaps matches TRBD1 (6 bases). CDR1 is KGHSH and CDR2 is LQKENI in the germline V gene. CDR3 length: 16 amino acids. V was cut by 2 bases and J by 7 bases, with 20 bases left in between. The chain's CDR3 is CASSPTAQQQGTGYTF. CDR3 DNA sequence: TGTGCCAGCTCACCAACCGCTCAACAACAGGGAACTGGCTACACCTTC. Full variable domain (outside the CDR3, taken from reference TRBV18 and TRBJ1-2): NAGVMQNPRHLVRRRGQEARLRCSPMKGHSHVYWYRQLPEEGLKFMVYLQKENIIDESGMPKERFSAEFPKEGPSILRIQQVVRGDSAAYFCASSPTAQQQGTGYTFGSGTRLTVV.

V and J are TRBV7-2 and TRBJ1-2, with D maybe TRBD1 (6 bases). V was shortened by 5 bases and J by 4 bases, with 20 bases between the two germline ends. In germline, CDR1 is SGHTA, CDR2 FQGNSA. The length of the CDR3 is 16 residues. CDR3 in DNA: TGTGCCAGCAGCCCTCAGGGGCGGGGAGGAGGCTATGGCTACACCTTC. Translation gives CASSPQGRGGGYGYTF.

The chain uses TRBV4-1 and TRBJ2-1, with D maybe TRBD1 (5 bases). The CDR3 length is 13 residues. Germline loops: CDR1 MGHRA, CDR2 YSYEKL. V shed 4 bases and J shed 9 bases, with 13 bases lying between them. The CDR3 region has the DNA TGCGCCAGCAGCCCAAGGTGGGGCGGTGAGCAGTTCTTC. It yields the protein CASSPRWGGEQFF.

The chain couples TRBV11-3 to TRBJ2-7; tentative D call: TRBD2 (6 bases). Per germline, CDR1 SGHNT and CDR2 YENEEA. The CDR3 has 15 residues. The V end was cut by 5 bases, the J end by 4 bases, with 18 bases between. The CDR3 nucleotides read TGTGCCAGCAGCCTCGGGGGAGAGGCTTTATACGAGCAGTACTTC. Translated, it gives CASSLGGEALYEQYF.

Only one count was recorded for this clone. J is TRBJ2-4 and V is TRBV29-1; D is undetermined. Trimming shortened V by 4 bases and J by 3 bases, and 13 bases separated the two germline ends. The germline CDR1 and CDR2 sequences are SQVTM and ANQGSEA. The CDR3 consists of 14 residues. CDR3 loop: CSVVDRLGKNIQYF. The CDR3 DNA is TGCAGCGTTGTTGATAGGCTGGGCAAAAACATTCAGTACTTC.

This clone was seen more than once but under ten times. The chain couples TRBV28 to TRBJ2-1, with 7 bases that match TRBD1. Per the germline V gene, CDR1 is MDHEN and CDR2 is SYDVKM. CDR3 length: 17 residues. With V trimmed by 3 bases and J by 0 bases, 8 bases remained unmatched. CDR3 DNA sequence: TGTGCCAGCAGTTTGCCCCGGGGACAGATCTCCTACAATGAGCAGTTCTTC. Its translation is CASSLPRGQISYNEQFF.

This clone turned up a few times. The chain couples TRBV29-1 to TRBJ1-4; possibly TRBD1 for D (5 bases). The germline CDR1 and CDR2 sequences are SQVTM and ANQGSEA. V was trimmed by 6 bases and J by 7 bases, leaving 15 bases between them. The CDR3 is 13 amino acids. For the CDR3, the DNA is TGCAGCGTGGGCCGGGACCGAGTTGAAAAACTGTTTTTT. Its translation is CSVGRDRVEKLFF.

The J gene is TRBJ2-3, the V gene TRBV10-3, with 7 bases that match TRBD2. CDR1 ENHRY and CDR2 SYGVKD come from the germline V gene. V lost 6 bases to trimming and J lost 4 bases; unmatched junction nucleotides: 7. The CDR3 sequence is 14 residues long. As DNA, the CDR3 is TGTGCCATCAGGATAGGGGACTACGCAGATACGCAGTATTTT. It translates to CAIRIGDYADTQYF.

The chain uses TRBV6-4 and TRBJ2-1; a weak D match, TRBD1 (5 bases). The CDR3 loop spans 13 amino acids. Germline V gene data show CDR1 as MRHNA and CDR2 as SNTAGT. Deletions cut 4 bases from V and 9 bases from J, with 13 bases between. The CDR3 region is CASSGYPQGEQFF. In nucleotides, the CDR3 is TGTGCCAGCAGTGGCTACCCTCAGGGTGAGCAGTTCTTC.

The V call is TRBV29-1, the J call TRBJ2-1, with 9 nucleotides matching TRBD2. CDR3 length equals 12 residues. Trimming removed 5 bases from V and 9 bases from J; junction bases left unmatched: 5. Per germline, CDR1 SQVTM and CDR2 ANQGSEA. The CDR3 reads CSVRAGGSEQFF. In DNA, the CDR3 is TGCAGCGTTAGAGCGGGAGGTTCTGAGCAGTTCTTC.

The gene calls are TRBV5-1 and TRBJ2-7; TRBD2 matches at 10 bases. Germline CDR1 is SGHRS and CDR2 is YFSETQ. J was trimmed by 3 bases and V by 0 bases; bases with no gene match: 6. This CDR3 region has 16 residues. CDR3: CASSLVASGGNYEQYF. The CDR3 region has the DNA TGCGCCAGCAGCTTGGTGGCTAGCGGGGGTAACTACGAGCAGTACTTC.

V gene TRBV28 combines with J gene TRBJ1-1, with 7 bases lining up with TRBD1. Germline V lookup: CDR1 MDHEN, CDR2 SYDVKM. The length of the CDR3 is 14 residues. Losses at the gene ends were 6 bases for V and 1 base for J; bases not matched to a gene: 5. CDR3 DNA: TGTGCCAGCAGAGACAGGGCAACGAACACTGAAGCTTTCTTT. This encodes CASRDRATNTEAFF.

The chain combines TRBV5-1 with TRBJ1-2; D gene ambiguous. In germline, CDR1 is SGHRS, CDR2 YFSETQ. Trimming pared 8 bases from V and 3 bases from J, leaving 14 bases between. The CDR3 spans 13 residues. CDR3 sequence reads: CASKFQEHYGYTF. In nucleotides, the CDR3 is TGCGCCAGTAAATTCCAGGAACACTATGGCTACACCTTC.

This chain uses TRBV6-6 with TRBJ1-2; D is undetermined. Looked up from germline, CDR1 is MNHNY and CDR2 is SVGAGI (reference sequence). The CDR3 contains 13 residues. Deletions cut 5 bases from V and 2 bases from J, with 9 bases between. The CDR3 sequence is CASSPDANYGYTF. As DNA, the CDR3 is TGTGCCAGCAGTCCAGACGCAAACTATGGCTACACCTTC.

The chain has TRBV4-3 and TRBJ1-2; tentative D call: TRBD1 (5 bases). CDR1 LGHNA and CDR2 YSLEER come from the germline V gene. This CDR3 has 16 residues. Trimming took 3 bases from V and 8 from J, leaving 22 bases between them. The CDR3 here is CASSQLTDIRLGGYTF. Written as DNA, the CDR3 is TGCGCCAGCAGCCAGCTAACGGACATCAGGCTCGGCGGCTACACCTTC.

This chain connects TRBV6-6 to TRBJ2-3; no clear D. V was pared by 2 bases and J by 4 bases, with 10 bases between. From germline, CDR1 is MNHNY and CDR2 SVGAGI (reference sequence). CDR3 length: 14 residues. Here the CDR3 reads CASSYPKQADTQYF. Written as DNA, the CDR3 is TGTGCCAGCAGTTACCCCAAACAAGCAGATACGCAGTATTTT.